The text below deals with one TCR beta chain. Its antigen is not identified. Sequencing was performed with immunoSEQ multiplex PCR; in TCRdb, only in-frame clones are kept and a portion is missing. The table has under 100,000 clones, roughly 89% seen once. This sample was taken from a study of identifying expanded T cells in peripheral blood. General study points: About 1.2 clones differed between technical replicates, versus around 15 and 19 over time.

The source material was blood. This clonotype was sampled from a person aged 18 to 75 in good health.

The CDR3 spells CASTQGGGANVLTF. The DNA for the CDR3 is TGTGCCAGCACCCAGGGGGGAGGGGCCAACGTCCTGACTTTC. The rearrangement joins TRBV2 to TRBJ2-6; tentative D call: TRBD1 (7 bases). The germline V gene encodes CDR1 SNHLY and CDR2 FYNNEI. The CDR3 runs to 14 residues. Trimming removed 7 bases at V and 4 bases at J, with 11 bases between.